Presented here are 27 T cell receptor beta chains from one specimen sequenced in a study of cytomegalovirus exposure and HLA in healthy donors. The table came from immunoSEQ multiplex PCR; TCRdb's copy has only in-frame clones and leaves some out. The profile shows fewer than 150,000 clones, around 90% of them singletons. Sequencing input: PBMCs. The receptors derive from a man younger than 35 in good health and CMV-seropositive.

Concerning this clone: Germline and junction disagree at one end, which may indicate a read error. The V gene is TRBV5-3, the J gene TRBJ2-7; TRBD1 agrees at 10 bases. TRBV5-3 is reported as an ORF; its role is uncertain. There are 15 residues in the CDR3. This CDR3 reads CASSSPGQGKYEQYF. CDR3 bases: TGTGCCAGCAGCTCACCGGGACAGGGGAAATACGAGCAGTACTTC.

The rearrangement links TRBV28 to TRBJ1-4; 7 bases are a match to TRBD1. The CDR3 spans 15 residues. V gave up 6 bases and J gave up 5 bases; unmatched junction bases: 9. CDR1 and CDR2 from the germline V gene are MDHEN and SYDVKM. Here the CDR3 reads CASSRTGRDNEKLFF. The CDR3 DNA reads TGTGCCAGCAGCCGGACAGGCCGGGACAATGAAAAACTGTTTTTT.

This clone came up once. The rearrangement links TRBV7-2 to TRBJ2-7; 8 nucleotides agree with TRBD1. From germline, CDR1 is SGHTA and CDR2 FQGNSA. The CDR3 is made up of 13 amino acids. V was clipped by 4 bases and J by 4 bases; unmatched bases: 3. The CDR3: CASSSQGVYEQYF. The DNA for the CDR3 is TGTGCCAGCAGCTCACAGGGGGTTTACGAGCAGTACTTC. Looking up the rest from reference TRBV7-2 and TRBJ2-7 gives the full variable domain: GAGVSQSPSNKVTEKGKDVELRCDPISGHTALYWYRQSLGQGLEFLIYFQGNSAPDKSGLPSDRFSAERTGGSVSTLTIQRTQQEDSAVYLCASSSQGVYEQYFGPGTRLTVT.

This clone was seen just once. The gene calls are TRBV10-3 and TRBJ2-1, with 9 bases fitting TRBD2. Germline CDR1 reads ENHRY; CDR2 reads SYGVKD. This CDR3 has 15 residues. Germline trimming cut 4 bases from V and 5 bases from J; bases unmatched to any gene: 6. CDR3: CAISVTSGGNNEQFF. The DNA for the CDR3 is TGTGCCATCAGTGTGACTAGCGGAGGGAACAATGAGCAGTTCTTC.

This clone was picked up one time. The genes are TRBV27 and TRBJ1-1, with D unclear. Trimming took off 2 bases at V and 1 base at J, with 8 bases between the two ends. Germline V CDR1 and CDR2: MNHEY, SMNVEV (reference sequence). The CDR3 is made up of 14 amino acids. In nucleotides, the CDR3 is TGTGCCAGCAGTTTAAAGTCGGGGAACACTGAAGCTTTCTTT. Its translation: CASSLKSGNTEAFF.

This chain joins TRBV28 and TRBJ1-2; TRBD1 matches at 7 bases. The CDR3 length is 16 residues. V lost 2 bases and J lost 0; bases outside the gene matches: 6. Germline CDR1 and CDR2: MDHEN and SYDVKM. The CDR3: CASSLVQGIANYGYTF. The CDR3 DNA sequence: TGTGCCAGCAGTTTAGTACAGGGGATAGCTAACTATGGCTACACCTTC.

The genes are TRBV18 and TRBJ2-5; 7 positions agree with TRBD1. Germline V lookup: CDR1 KGHSH, CDR2 LQKENI. CDR3 length: 14 amino acids. Trimming removed 3 bases from V and 2 bases from J; junction bases left unmatched: 3. The CDR3 DNA reads TGTGCCAGCTCACCGCCACAGGGGCAAGAGACCCAGTACTTC. It encodes CASSPPQGQETQYF. Supplemented by reference TRBV18 and TRBJ2-5, the full variable domain reads NAGVMQNPRHLVRRRGQEARLRCSPMKGHSHVYWYRQLPEEGLKFMVYLQKENIIDESGMPKERFSAEFPKEGPSILRIQQVVRGDSAAYFCASSPPQGQETQYFGPGTRLLVL.

This clone turned up a few times. The chain uses TRBV13 and TRBJ1-3; D not resolved. Germline V gives CDR1 PRHDT, CDR2 FYEKMQ (reference sequence). With 5 bases removed from V and 4 bases from J, the gap between germline ends came to 9 bases. The CDR3 totals 13 residues. CDR3 region: CASSHLAGNTIYF. DNA for the CDR3: TGTGCCAGCAGCCATCTAGCCGGAAACACCATATATTTT.

This rearrangement joins TRBV12-2 to TRBJ1-6; the tabulated D call, TRBD1, remains unverified against the DNA. TRBV12-2 is reported as a pseudogene. The CDR3 totals 15 residues. The CDR3 region is CASRLADNHNSPLHF. The CDR3 region has the DNA TGTGCAAGTCGCTTAGCGGACAACCATAATTCACCCCTCCACTTT.

This clone is a singleton in its sample. The chain employs TRBV13 and TRBJ2-7, with D perhaps matching TRBD2 (6 bases). The ends were cut back, 4 bases at V and 2 bases at J, with 21 bases in the middle. This CDR3 comprises 17 residues. Per germline, CDR1 PRHDT and CDR2 FYEKMQ (reference sequence). CDR3 bases: TGTGCCAGCAGCTCCCGGGACTCCCGGGTTCCCCCCTACGAGCAGTACTTC. The encoded protein is CASSSRDSRVPPYEQYF.

This clone was recorded only once. The chain links TRBV13 to TRBJ2-1, with 15 bases that match TRBD2. The V and J ends lost 5 bases and 9 bases, in that order; junction bases with no gene match: 11. Germline CDR1 and CDR2: PRHDT and FYEKMQ (reference sequence). The CDR3 consists of 17 residues. CDR3 loop: CASSPAQGLAGGIEQFF. As DNA, the CDR3 is TGTGCCAGCAGCCCGGCCCAAGGACTAGCGGGGGGGATTGAGCAGTTCTTC.

The chain recombines TRBV4-1 with TRBJ1-4; D is unresolved. The germline CDR1 and CDR2 sequences are MGHRA and YSYEKL. V lost 1 base, J lost 6 bases, and 18 bases lay in between. This CDR3 is built from 17 residues. The CDR3 spells CASSQAHRTSLYEKLFF. As DNA, the CDR3 is TGCGCCAGCAGCCAAGCACATAGGACTTCACTATATGAAAAACTGTTTTTT.

V and J are TRBV7-9 and TRBJ2-3; the D is unclear. The germline CDR1 and CDR2 sequences are SEHNR and FQNEAQ (reference sequence). V shed 3 bases and J shed 5 bases, with 15 bases lying between them. The CDR3 loop spans 15 amino acids. In nucleotides, the CDR3 is TGTGCCAGCAGCTTCGCCGGTCTGGGCCAAGATACGCAGTATTTT. This gives the protein CASSFAGLGQDTQYF. The full variable domain, its missing parts supplied by reference TRBV7-9 and TRBJ2-3, is DTGVSQNPRHKITKRGQNVTFRCDPISEHNRLYWYRQTLGQGPEFLTYFQNEAQLEKSRLLSDRFSAERPKGSFSTLEIQRTEQGDSAMYLCASSFAGLGQDTQYFGPGTRLTVL.

The chain has TRBV9 and TRBJ2-5; TRBD2 agrees at 13 bases. V was pared by 4 bases and J by 0 bases, with 12 bases of the junction left unmatched. The CDR3 is 19 residues long. Looked up from germline, CDR1 is SGDLS and CDR2 is YYNGEE. CDR3 sequence (DNA): TGTGCCAGCAGCCCGAGGGGTACTAGCGGGGGGGACGACCAAGAGACCCAGTACTTC. It codes for CASSPRGTSGGDDQETQYF.

This chain uses TRBV5-4 with TRBJ2-5; TRBD2 aligns across 10 bases. The CDR3 runs to 16 residues. J was trimmed by 2 bases and V by 3 bases; bases with no gene match: 7. CDR1 is SGHNT, CDR2 YYREEE, per germline (reference sequence). The CDR3 loop reads CASSSPSGSGQETQYF. The CDR3, as DNA: TGTGCCAGCAGCTCGCCTAGCGGGAGTGGGCAAGAGACCCAGTACTTC.

About this clone itself: The junction does not match germline at one end; this may be a read error. CDR3 protein: CASSSGTSAPGGDDTQYF. The CDR3 DNA sequence: TGTGCTAGCAGCTCAGGGACTAGCGCCCCAGGGGGCGACGATACGCAGTATTTT. This sequence joins TRBV7-7 and TRBJ2-3, with 10 bases that match TRBD2. The CDR3 totals 18 residues. Germline-derived CDR1 and CDR2 are SSHAT and FNYEAQ (reference sequence).

This clone was found once. The genes are TRBV19 and TRBJ2-2; D is uncertain. The CDR3 consists of 13 residues. Germline values: CDR1 LNHDA, CDR2 SQIVND (reference sequence). V dropped 5 bases and J dropped 9 bases, with 13 bases sitting between them. CDR3 in DNA: TGTGCCAGTAGTGGAGACGGATACTGGGAGCTGTTTTTT. Its translation: CASSGDGYWELFF.

The CDR3 loop is CASSLDRTVYGTEAFF. The CDR3 coding sequence is TGCGCCAGCAGCTTGGATCGGACAGTCTACGGCACTGAAGCTTTCTTT. This sequence joins TRBV5-1 and TRBJ1-1; the D gene is possibly TRBD1 (6 bases). V was pared by 0 bases and J by 4 bases, with 16 bases between. The CDR3 covers 16 residues. The V gene's germline CDR1 is SGHRS and CDR2 YFSETQ. The complete variable domain, with remaining parts taken from reference TRBV5-1 and TRBJ1-1, reads KAGVTQTPRYLIKTRGQQVTLSCSPISGHRSVSWYQQTPGQGLQFLFEYFSETQRNKGNFPGRFSGRQFSNSRSEMNVSTLELGDSALYLCASSLDRTVYGTEAFFGQGTRLTVV.

A remark on this clone: The same CDR3 also results from other DNA sequences found in this sample. The rearrangement joins TRBV19 to TRBJ2-7; TRBD2 matches at 8 bases. The ends lost 5 bases at V and 4 bases at J; junction bases unmatched: 7. Germline CDR1 LNHDA, CDR2 SQIVND (reference sequence). The CDR3 is 14 amino acids. In DNA, the CDR3 is TGTGCCAGTAGTCCCGGGGGGGGGCCTTACGAGCAGTACTTC. Translated, it gives CASSPGGGPYEQYF.

This chain uses TRBV27 with TRBJ2-2; D might be TRBD1 (6 bases). With 6 bases removed from V and 6 bases from J, the gap between germline ends came to 11 bases. Germline V CDR1 and CDR2: MNHEY, SMNVEV (reference sequence). This CDR3 region has 13 residues. The CDR3 sequence: CASSAGVAGELFF. The CDR3, as DNA: TGTGCCAGCAGCGCAGGGGTGGCCGGGGAGCTGTTTTTT.

CDR3 amino acids: CASSRGQGFGNQPQHF. The CDR3 DNA is TGTGCCAGCAGCAGGGGACAGGGATTTGGCAATCAGCCCCAGCATTTT. The chain couples TRBV5-6 to TRBJ1-5; TRBD1 matches 9 bases. Germline values: CDR1 SGHDT, CDR2 YYEEEE. The V gene end was trimmed by 4 bases and the J gene end by 2 bases; junction bases not matched to a gene: 7. This CDR3 has 16 amino acids.

The CDR3 is CASRSGTGSIGYNEQFF. In DNA, the CDR3 is TGTGCCAGCAGATCTGGGACAGGGTCCATAGGGTACAATGAGCAGTTCTTC. The V gene is TRBV28, the J gene TRBJ2-1; 9 nucleotides align to TRBD1. The germline V gene has CDR1 MDHEN and CDR2 SYDVKM. Trimming cost V 6 bases and J 4 bases; bases outside gene matches: 13. The CDR3 is 17 residues long.

The rearrangement joins TRBV10-2 to TRBJ1-1, with TRBD1 matching 8 bases. The germline V gene has CDR1 WSHSY and CDR2 SAAADI. This CDR3 spans 13 amino acids. Trimming at V came to 3 bases and at J to 4 bases, leaving 1 base not matched to a gene. The DNA of the CDR3 is TGCGCCAGCAGTGATACAGGGGGCACTGAAGCTTTCTTT. This codes for CASSDTGGTEAFF.

The sample holds a few counts of this clone. This sequence joins TRBV11-2 and TRBJ2-7, with 10 bases identical to TRBD1. CDR1 and CDR2 from the germline V gene are SGHAT and FQNNGV. The CDR3 contains 16 residues. The V gene end was trimmed by 0 bases and the J gene end by 7 bases; junction bases not matched to a gene: 9. In DNA form, the CDR3 reads TGTGCCAGCAGCTTAGATGGTAGGACAGGGGGTCGGGAGCAGTACTTC. Translated, it gives CASSLDGRTGGREQYF.

This chain joins TRBV5-6 and TRBJ2-5; 10 nucleotides agree with TRBD2. With 1 base clipped from V and 5 bases from J, the junction kept 11 bases outside the gene matches. Germline CDR1 is SGHDT and CDR2 is YYEEEE. The CDR3 runs 17 residues. In DNA, the CDR3 is TGTGCCAGCAGCTTGACCCGAGGGACTAGCGACGGGGAGACCCAGTACTTC. Encoded protein: CASSLTRGTSDGETQYF.

This clone was seen just once. The rearrangement links TRBV7-6 to TRBJ1-4; 7 bases match TRBD1. V lost 5 bases and J lost 6; bases outside the gene matches: 9. Germline V CDR1 and CDR2: SGHVS, FNYEAQ. This CDR3 spans 15 amino acids. The CDR3 DNA reads TGTGCCAGCAGCCCGGACAGGCCTCCCTATGAAAAACTGTTTTTT. Translation: CASSPDRPPYEKLFF.

This clone was seen once. The V gene is TRBV27, the J gene TRBJ2-1; a weak D match, TRBD1 (6 bases). Germline V CDR1 and CDR2: MNHEY, SMNVEV (reference sequence). CDR3 size: 13 residues. The V end was cut by 3 bases, the J end by 10 bases, with 13 bases between. Written as DNA, the CDR3 is TGTGCCAGCAGTTTCCCTCTTAGGGGGGAGCAGTTCTTC. This sequence encodes CASSFPLRGEQFF.